This entry describes one T cell receptor beta chain. Its antigen is currently unknown. The sample is drawn from a study of shared clonotypes between healthy human individuals. Whole-study results and caveats: Incompleteness in sorted-subset sequencing, despite large depth, was shown by rarefaction. About 5% was the fraction of naive CD4 clonotypes found shared across four donors.

Germline V gene lookup returns CDR1 MNHEY and CDR2 SMNVEV (reference sequence). V lost 4 bases and J lost 4; bases outside the gene matches: 9. CDR3 size: 15 residues. Naive CD8 cells lacked CD45RO, underwent positive selection for CCR7 and left out terminally differentiated effector memory CD45RA+ cells. None of the donors, who were healthy HIV-negative adults, had recently had acute infections or vaccinations. Repertoires were generated with immunoSEQ multiplex PCR, while TCRdb's copy carries only in-frame clones and drops some. The sample includes nearly 2 million clones, approximately 95% seen only once; the top ten take roughly 1%.

This chain joins TRBV27 and TRBJ1-2; 7 bases fit TRBD1. Material: naive CD8+ T cells sorted from blood. This TCR came from a young man in good health. DNA of the CDR3: TGTGCCAGCAGTTCACAGGGGTCTCCCCTCTATGGCTACACCTTC. Encoded protein: CASSSQGSPLYGYTF.